One TCR beta chain is described in this entry. What this receptor recognizes is not known. Per-base quality was not reported, and no clone a single base away is much larger than it. This entry is derived from a study of T cells in localized non-small cell lung cancer (TCRdb year 2020). In the study overall: The study examined T cell repertoires in approximately 240 patients with early-stage NSCLC and compared tumors with uninvolved tumor-adjacent lungs. The cohort consisted of 236 treatment-naive NSCLC patients whose localized lung tumors had been resected. The mean age of the NSCLC patients was roughly 70 years, with 130 or so men and 85 to 110 women. The study at large found these results: Since the design was exploratory, TCR variables were selected using unadjusted p-values with no false-discovery rate correction. Of the top 100 tumor clones, a median of about 53 were detected in paired uninvolved adjacent lung; roughly 29 were also among that lung's top 100. Longer overall survival was associated with higher T cell density in blood, whereas shorter survival was associated with higher clonality in adjacent lung. Multi-region tumor sequencing was not performed, so intratumor heterogeneity could not be excluded. The highest T cell clonality was observed in uninvolved tumor-adjacent lung, where clonality exceeded that of tumor, suggesting that antigenic responses were more focused in uninvolved tumor-adjacent lung.

Relative to germline, V is 2 bases shorter and J is 5 bases shorter, with 7 bases between their ends. The germline V gene encodes CDR1 MRHNA and CDR2 SNTAGT. Inclusive of the bounding cysteine and phenylalanine, the CDR3 is 14 residues long. Only CDR3 DNA is held: 42 bases, read in frame from base 1. TCR beta CDR3 regions were sequenced from DNA using the immunoSEQ Assay. On the authors' methods: T cell density was computed as TCR beta template counts normalized to usable DNA estimated by amplifying housekeeping genes. Using the preseqR package, richness was estimated by extrapolating to 120,000 templates for tissue samples and 400,000 templates for PBMC samples. Clonality was defined as one minus Pielou's evenness. Tissue-enriched TCRs were identified through differential abundance testing performed on productive amino-acid clonotypes, with a minimum total count of 5 and an alpha of 0.1. The Jaccard Index and the Morisita Overlap Index were used to measure how much the repertoires overlapped between compartments. GLIPH clustered TCR beta CDR3s with public tetramer-defined viral CDR3s; viral motifs required at least three viral sequences plus V-gene enrichment. TCRdb took this table from immuneACCESS and kept in-frame rearrangements with V and J called. Such tables lack part of the clones; where checked against another copy, unresolved V genes explain under half of the gap, and the rest is unexplained. Clone size and the V and J calls come from that table; the DNA yielded D and trimming. The sample table contains about 4,600 clones; only one count was recorded for over 25% of them. The top ten constitute roughly 4.6% of the sample.

At diagnosis, peripheral blood, uninvolved tumor-adjacent lung and tumor were collected and were preserved as a mix of fresh-frozen and FFPE material. The sample was lung tumor tissue, taken before any cancer treatment. This TCR was sampled from a man aged 40-75 years with stage III squamous cell lung carcinoma. The V gene is TRBV6-4 and the J gene is TRBJ1-6, with an unclear D gene assignment. The bases are TGTGCCAGCAGTGACCTTCTGGATAATTCACCCCTCCACTTT. It translates to CASSDLLDNSPLHF.